Each of the 9 T cell receptor beta chains below was sequenced from the same sample in a study of T cell responses to AZD1222 COVID-19 vaccine. Clones were sequenced by immunoSEQ multiplex PCR, and TCRdb holds only the in-frame ones, with some missing. The sample includes 210,000 or so clones, about 93% seen only once; the top ten take roughly 1%. Sequences were derived from peripheral blood, sampled on day 0 of MenACWY control vaccination. All receptors come from an adult in good health.

The chain employs TRBV7-9 and TRBJ1-1, with 8 bases aligning to TRBD1. The CDR3 is made up of 15 amino acids. Germline V CDR1 and CDR2: SEHNR, FQNEAQ (reference sequence). V lost 5 bases, J lost 3 bases, and 8 bases stayed unmatched. The CDR3 nucleotides are TGTGCCAGCAGCCCAGACAGGGGTGGGTACACTGAAGCTTTCTTT. This translates into CASSPDRGGYTEAFF.

The rearrangement links TRBV5-6 to TRBJ1-4; the D gene is possibly TRBD1 (6 bases). V dropped 2 bases and J dropped 0 bases, with 14 bases sitting between them. Germline assignment: CDR1 SGHDT and CDR2 YYEEEE. This CDR3 comprises 17 residues. The CDR3 nucleotides are TGTGCCAGCAGCTTTAAGACAGGAGCAACAACTAATGAAAAACTGTTTTTT. Amino acids: CASSFKTGATTNEKLFF.

CDR3: CSVEESGGNTIYF. The CDR3 DNA sequence: TGCAGCGTTGAAGAGTCGGGTGGAAACACCATATATTTT. The chain joins TRBV29-1 to TRBJ1-3; no definite D call. Germline-derived CDR1 and CDR2 are SQVTM and ANQGSEA. The ends were cut back, 0 bases at V and 3 bases at J, with 6 bases in the middle. This CDR3 contains 13 residues.

The chain carries TRBV12-3 or TRBV12-4 and TRBJ1-2; perhaps TRBD1 as D (5 bases). Trimming removed 3 bases at V and 7 bases at J, with 12 bases between. The CDR3 is 13 residues long. The CDR3 is CASSFRGLLGYTF. The CDR3 DNA is TGTGCCAGCAGTTTTAGGGGACTGCTTGGCTACACCTTC.

The chain carries TRBV28 and TRBJ1-2; TRBD1 might be the D (5 bases). Germline values: CDR1 MDHEN, CDR2 SYDVKM. The ends were cut back, 6 bases at V and 0 bases at J, with 8 bases in the middle. This CDR3 region has 13 residues. CDR3 sequence reads: CASRGPPNYGYTF. The CDR3 bases are TGTGCCAGCAGGGGGCCTCCTAACTATGGCTACACCTTC.

This sequence joins TRBV21-1 and TRBJ1-6; the table's TRBD1 call for D was not verified on the DNA. TRBV21-1 is labeled a pseudogene. The CDR3 has 17 amino acids. As DNA, the CDR3 is TGTGCCAGCAGCTTCCAAGAAGAGACAGGGGGAACTTCACCCCTCCACTTT. Encoded protein: CASSFQEETGGTSPLHF.

This clone was counted once. In DNA, the CDR3 is TGTGCCAGCAGCCCTTACCGGGACAGCAACGAAAAACTGTTTTTT. Its protein is CASSPYRDSNEKLFF. The chain has TRBV7-9 and TRBJ1-4, with 7 nucleotides matching TRBD1. Germline assignment: CDR1 SEHNR and CDR2 FQNEAQ (reference sequence). The CDR3 totals 15 residues. The V and J ends lost 5 bases and 8 bases, in that order; junction bases with no gene match: 11.

V and J are TRBV6-1 and TRBJ1-3; possible D gene TRBD1, 6 bases. CDR1 and CDR2 (germline): MNHNS, SASEGT. This CDR3 spans 16 amino acids. Trimming left V 2 bases short and J 0 bases short, with 11 bases between. CDR3 nucleotides: TGTGCCAGCAGTGAACCAGGGGACTTCTCTGGAAACACCATATATTTT. Its protein is CASSEPGDFSGNTIYF.

Here the CDR3 reads CASSQAFLGRTDTQYF. As DNA, the CDR3 is TGTGCCAGCAGCCAGGCTTTTCTGGGGCGCACAGATACGCAGTATTTT. V gene TRBV3-1 (or the pseudogene TRBV3-2) combines with J gene TRBJ2-3; weak D call: TRBD1 (5 bases). Trimming left V 3 bases short and J 1 base short, with 14 bases between. Germline V lookup: CDR1 LGHDT, CDR2 YNNKEL (reference sequence). This CDR3 spans 16 amino acids.